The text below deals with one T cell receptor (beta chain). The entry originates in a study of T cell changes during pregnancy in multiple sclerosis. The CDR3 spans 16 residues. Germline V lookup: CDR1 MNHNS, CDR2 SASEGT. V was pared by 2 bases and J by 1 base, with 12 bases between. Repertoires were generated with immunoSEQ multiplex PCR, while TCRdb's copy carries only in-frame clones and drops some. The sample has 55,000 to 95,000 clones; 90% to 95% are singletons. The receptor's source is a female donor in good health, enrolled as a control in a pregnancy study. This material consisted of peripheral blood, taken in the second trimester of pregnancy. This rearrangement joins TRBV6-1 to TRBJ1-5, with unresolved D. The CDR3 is CASSERIARSNQPQHF. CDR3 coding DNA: TGTGCCAGCAGTGAAAGGATTGCTAGGAGCAATCAGCCCCAGCATTTT.